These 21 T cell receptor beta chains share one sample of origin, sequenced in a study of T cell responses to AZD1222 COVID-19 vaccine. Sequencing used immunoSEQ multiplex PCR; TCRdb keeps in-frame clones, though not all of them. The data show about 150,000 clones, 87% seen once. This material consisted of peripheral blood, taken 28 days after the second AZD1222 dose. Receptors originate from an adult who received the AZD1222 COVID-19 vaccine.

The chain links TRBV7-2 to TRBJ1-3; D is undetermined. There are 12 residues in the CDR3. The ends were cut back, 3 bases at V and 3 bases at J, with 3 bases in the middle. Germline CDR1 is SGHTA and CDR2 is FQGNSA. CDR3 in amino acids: CASSLGGNTIYF. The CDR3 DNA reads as TGTGCCAGCAGCTTGGGTGGAAACACCATATATTTT.

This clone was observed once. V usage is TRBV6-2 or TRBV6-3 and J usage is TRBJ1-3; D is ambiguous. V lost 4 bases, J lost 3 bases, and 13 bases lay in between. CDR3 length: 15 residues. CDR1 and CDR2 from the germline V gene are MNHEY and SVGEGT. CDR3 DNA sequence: TGTGCCAGCAGTTCCCGGGAAAACGTTGGAAACACCATATATTTT. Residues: CASSSRENVGNTIYF.

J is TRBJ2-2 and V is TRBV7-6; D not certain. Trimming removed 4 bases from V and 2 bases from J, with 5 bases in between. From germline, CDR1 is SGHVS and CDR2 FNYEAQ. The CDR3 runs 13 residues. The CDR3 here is CASSSRNTGELFF. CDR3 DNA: TGTGCCAGCAGCTCCCGAAACACCGGGGAGCTGTTTTTT. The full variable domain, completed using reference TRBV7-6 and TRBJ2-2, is GAGVSQSPRYKVTKRGQDVALRCDPISGHVSLYWYRQALGQGPEFLTYFNYEAQQDKSGLPNDRFSAERPEGSISTLTIQRTEQRDSAMYRCASSSRNTGELFFGEGSRLTVL.

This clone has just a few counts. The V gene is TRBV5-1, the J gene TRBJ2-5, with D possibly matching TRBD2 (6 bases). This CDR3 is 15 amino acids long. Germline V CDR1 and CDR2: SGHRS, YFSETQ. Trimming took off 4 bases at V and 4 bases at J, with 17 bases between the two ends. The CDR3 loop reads CASSPMAGIGETQYF. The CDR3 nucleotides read TGCGCCAGCAGCCCAATGGCGGGGATTGGAGAGACCCAGTACTTC. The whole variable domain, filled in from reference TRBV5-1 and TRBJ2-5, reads KAGVTQTPRYLIKTRGQQVTLSCSPISGHRSVSWYQQTPGQGLQFLFEYFSETQRNKGNFPGRFSGRQFSNSRSEMNVSTLELGDSALYLCASSPMAGIGETQYFGPGTRLLVL.

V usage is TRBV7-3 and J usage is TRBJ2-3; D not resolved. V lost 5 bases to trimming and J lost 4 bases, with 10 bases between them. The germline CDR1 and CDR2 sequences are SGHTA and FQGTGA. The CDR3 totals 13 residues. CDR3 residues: CASSPGMPDTQYF. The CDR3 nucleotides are TGTGCCAGCAGCCCTGGTATGCCAGATACGCAGTATTTT.

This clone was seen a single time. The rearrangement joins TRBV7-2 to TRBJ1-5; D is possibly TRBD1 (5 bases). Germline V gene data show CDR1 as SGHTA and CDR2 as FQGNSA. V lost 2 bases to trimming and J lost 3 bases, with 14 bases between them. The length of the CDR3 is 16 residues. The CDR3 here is CASSLRIDSINQPQHF. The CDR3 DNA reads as TGTGCCAGCAGCTTACGGATAGACAGCATCAATCAGCCCCAGCATTTT.

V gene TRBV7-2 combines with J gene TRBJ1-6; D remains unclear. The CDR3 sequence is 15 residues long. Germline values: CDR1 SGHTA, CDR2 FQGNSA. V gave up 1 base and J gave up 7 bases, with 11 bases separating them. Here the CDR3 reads CASSLELVTNSPLHF. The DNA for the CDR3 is TGTGCCAGCAGCTTAGAGTTAGTTACCAATTCACCCCTCCACTTT.

CDR3 loop: CASSISGALNSNQPQHF. The DNA for the CDR3 is TGTGCCAGTAGTATCTCAGGGGCCCTGAATAGCAATCAGCCCCAGCATTTT. This chain connects TRBV19 to TRBJ1-5; perhaps TRBD1 as D (6 bases). The V end was cut by 3 bases, the J end by 0 bases, with 15 bases between. CDR3 length equals 17 residues. Per the germline V gene, CDR1 is LNHDA and CDR2 is SQIVND (reference sequence).

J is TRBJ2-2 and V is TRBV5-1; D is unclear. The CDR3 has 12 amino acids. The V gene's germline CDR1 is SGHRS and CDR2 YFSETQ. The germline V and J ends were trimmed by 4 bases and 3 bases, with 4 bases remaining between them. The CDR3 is CASSQDTGELFF. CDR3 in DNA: TGCGCCAGCAGCCAAGACACCGGGGAGCTGTTTTTT. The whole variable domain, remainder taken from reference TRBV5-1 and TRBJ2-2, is KAGVTQTPRYLIKTRGQQVTLSCSPISGHRSVSWYQQTPGQGLQFLFEYFSETQRNKGNFPGRFSGRQFSNSRSEMNVSTLELGDSALYLCASSQDTGELFFGEGSRLTVL.

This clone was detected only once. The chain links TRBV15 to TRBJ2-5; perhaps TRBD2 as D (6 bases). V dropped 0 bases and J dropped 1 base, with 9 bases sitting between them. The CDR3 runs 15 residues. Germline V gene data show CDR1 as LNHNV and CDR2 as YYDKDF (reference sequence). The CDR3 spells CATSRDNSGQETQYF. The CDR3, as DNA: TGTGCCACCAGCAGAGATAATAGCGGCCAAGAGACCCAGTACTTC.

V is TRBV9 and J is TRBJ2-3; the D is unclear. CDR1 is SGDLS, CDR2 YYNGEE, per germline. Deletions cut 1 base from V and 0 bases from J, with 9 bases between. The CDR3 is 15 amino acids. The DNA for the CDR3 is TGTGCCAGCAGCGTATTAGCAGCTAGCACAGATACGCAGTATTTT. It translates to CASSVLAASTDTQYF.

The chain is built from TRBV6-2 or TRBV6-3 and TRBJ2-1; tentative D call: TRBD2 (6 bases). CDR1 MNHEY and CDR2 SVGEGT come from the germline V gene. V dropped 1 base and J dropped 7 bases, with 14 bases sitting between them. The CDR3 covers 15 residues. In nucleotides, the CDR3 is TGTGCCAGCAGTTACTTGGCGGGAAAGCTAAATGAGCAGTTCTTC. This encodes CASSYLAGKLNEQFF.

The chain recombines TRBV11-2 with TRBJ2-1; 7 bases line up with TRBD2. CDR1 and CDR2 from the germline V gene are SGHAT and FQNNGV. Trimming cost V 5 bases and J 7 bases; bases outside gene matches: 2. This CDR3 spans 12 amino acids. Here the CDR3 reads CASSRTRNEQFF. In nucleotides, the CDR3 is TGTGCCAGCAGCAGGACTAGAAATGAGCAGTTCTTC. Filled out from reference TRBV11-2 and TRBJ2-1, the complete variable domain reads EAGVAQSPRYKIIEKRQSVAFWCNPISGHATLYWYQQILGQGPKLLIQFQNNGVVDDSQLPKDRFSAERLKGVDSTLKIQPAKLEDSAVYLCASSRTRNEQFFGPGTRLTVL.

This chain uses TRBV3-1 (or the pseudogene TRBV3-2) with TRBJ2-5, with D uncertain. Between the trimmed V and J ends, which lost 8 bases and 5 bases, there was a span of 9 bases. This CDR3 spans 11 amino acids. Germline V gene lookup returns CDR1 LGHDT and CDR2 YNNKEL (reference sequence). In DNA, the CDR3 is TGTGCCAGCCGAGGCAGGGAGACCCAGTACTTC. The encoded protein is CASRGRETQYF.

The CDR3 reads CASSQLQGANGELFF. CDR3 in DNA: TGTGCCAGCAGCCAACTACAGGGGGCGAACGGGGAGCTGTTTTTT. The chain carries TRBV4-2 and TRBJ2-2; 9 bases line up with TRBD1. The CDR3 sequence is 15 residues long. CDR1 LGHNA and CDR2 YNFKEQ come from the germline V gene. Trimming took 2 bases from V and 7 from J; bases not matched to a gene: 5.

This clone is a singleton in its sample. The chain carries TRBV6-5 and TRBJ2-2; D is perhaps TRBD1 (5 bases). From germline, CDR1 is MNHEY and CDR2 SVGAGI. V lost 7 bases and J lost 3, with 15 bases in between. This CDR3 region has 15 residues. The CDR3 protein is CASKKKGEDTGELFF. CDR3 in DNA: TGTGCCAGCAAGAAGAAAGGGGAAGACACCGGGGAGCTGTTTTTT.

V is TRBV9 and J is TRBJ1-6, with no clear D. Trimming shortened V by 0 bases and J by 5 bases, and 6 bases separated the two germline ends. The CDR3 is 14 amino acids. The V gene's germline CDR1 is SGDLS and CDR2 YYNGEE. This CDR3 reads CASSVAHNNSPLHF. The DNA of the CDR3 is TGTGCCAGCAGCGTAGCACATAATAATTCACCCCTCCACTTT.

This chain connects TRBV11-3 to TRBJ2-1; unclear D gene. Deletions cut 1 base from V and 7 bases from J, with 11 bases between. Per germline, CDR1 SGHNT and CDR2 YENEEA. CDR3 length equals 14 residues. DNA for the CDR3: TGTGCCAGCAGCTTAGGAGGCTCCCCGAATGAGCAGTTCTTC. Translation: CASSLGGSPNEQFF.

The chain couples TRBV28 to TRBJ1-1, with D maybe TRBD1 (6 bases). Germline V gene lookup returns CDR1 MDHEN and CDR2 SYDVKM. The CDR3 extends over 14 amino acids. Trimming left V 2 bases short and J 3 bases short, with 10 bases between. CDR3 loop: CASSLRGGYTEAFF. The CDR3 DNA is TGTGCCAGCAGTTTAAGGGGGGGGTACACTGAAGCTTTCTTT.

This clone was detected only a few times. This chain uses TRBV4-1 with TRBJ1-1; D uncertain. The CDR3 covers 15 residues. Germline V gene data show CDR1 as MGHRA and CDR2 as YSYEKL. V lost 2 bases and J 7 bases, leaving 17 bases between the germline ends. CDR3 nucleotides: TGCGCCAGCAGCCAAACGGGCCCGGGGTCTTTTGAAGCTTTCTTT. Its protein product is CASSQTGPGSFEAFF.

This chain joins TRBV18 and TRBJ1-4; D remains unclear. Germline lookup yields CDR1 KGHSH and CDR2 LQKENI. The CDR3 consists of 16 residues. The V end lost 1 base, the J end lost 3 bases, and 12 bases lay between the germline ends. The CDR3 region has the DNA TGTGCCAGCTCACCACGCCGGGGTTCAGCTAATGAAAAACTGTTTTTT. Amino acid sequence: CASSPRRGSANEKLFF.